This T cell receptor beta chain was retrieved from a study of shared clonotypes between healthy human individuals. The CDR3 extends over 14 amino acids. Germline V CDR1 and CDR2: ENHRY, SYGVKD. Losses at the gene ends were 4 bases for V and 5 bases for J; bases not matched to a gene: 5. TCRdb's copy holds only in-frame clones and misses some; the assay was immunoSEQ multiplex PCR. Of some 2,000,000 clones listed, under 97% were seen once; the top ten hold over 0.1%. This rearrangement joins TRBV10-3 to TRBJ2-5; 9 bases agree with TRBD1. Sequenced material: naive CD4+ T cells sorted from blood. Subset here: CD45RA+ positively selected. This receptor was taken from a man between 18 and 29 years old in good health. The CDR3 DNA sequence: TGTGCCATCAGTGGGGACAGGGATAGGGAGACCCAGTACTTC. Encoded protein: CAISGDRDRETQYF.